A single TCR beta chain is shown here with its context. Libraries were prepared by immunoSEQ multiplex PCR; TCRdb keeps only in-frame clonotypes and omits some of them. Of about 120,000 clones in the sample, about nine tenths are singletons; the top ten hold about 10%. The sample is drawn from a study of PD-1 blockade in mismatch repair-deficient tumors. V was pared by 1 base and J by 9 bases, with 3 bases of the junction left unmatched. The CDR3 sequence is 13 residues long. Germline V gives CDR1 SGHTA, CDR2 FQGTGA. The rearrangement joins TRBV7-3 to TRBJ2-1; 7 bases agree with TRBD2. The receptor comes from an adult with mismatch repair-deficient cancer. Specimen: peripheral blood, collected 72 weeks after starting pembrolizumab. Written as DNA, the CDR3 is TGTGCCAGCAGCTTAAGCAAGCGGGGTGAGCAGTTCTTC. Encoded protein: CASSLSKRGEQFF. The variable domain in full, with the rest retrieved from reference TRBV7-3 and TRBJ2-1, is GAGVSQTPSNKVTEKGKYVELRCDPISGHTALYWYRQSLGQGPEFLIYFQGTGAADDSGLPNDRFFAVRPEGSVSTLKIQRTERGDSAVYLCASSLSKRGEQFFGPGTRLTVL.